This T cell receptor (beta chain) was captured by sequencing in a study of shared clonotypes between healthy human individuals (dated by TCRdb to about 2020). In the study overall: Three men and a couple of women, aged 18 to 49 years, made up the cohort. For each donor, three plates each were used for CD4 naive and CD4 memory, two plates were used for CD8 naive, and one plate was used for CD8 memory. Between about 0.85 and 9.5 billion PBMCs per donor were obtained by leukapheresis. Libraries were prepared and TCR repertoires were sequenced by different laboratories using diverse techniques, in order to increase sequencing depth and limit assay-specific biases. To estimate repertoire size and how much clonotype sharing occurs between individuals, the study deeply sequenced the blood TCR repertoires of several healthy adults. General conclusions and limits of the study: Naive subsets generally had larger estimated clonotype richness than memory subsets. Based on pairwise subsampling, the degree of clonotype sharing among donors was expected to be affected by sequencing depth. Sampling was restricted to blood, and TCR repertoires in tissue are likely to differ from TCR repertoires in blood. Clonotypes shared by all four sorted-subset donors showed higher generation probabilities than non-shared clonotypes. Across a handful of donors, around 5% of naive CD4, around 3.3% of naive CD8, roughly 2.2% of memory CD4, and under 0.45% of memory CD8 clonotypes were shared. The small number of donors limited the genetic and exposure-history diversity represented. Even with the large sequencing depth, rarefaction of the sorted-subset datasets indicated that sequencing was incomplete.

Spanning cysteine to phenylalanine, the CDR3 consists of 15 amino acids. The retained sequence is limited to the CDR3, 45 bases, with the frame set at the first base. The germline ends are 10 bases apart after V is trimmed by 4 bases and J by 0 bases. CDR1 and CDR2, per the germline V gene, are SGHTA and FQGNSA. The donors were healthy, HIV-negative adults with no recently reported acute infections or vaccinations. Only Caucasian adults living in Nashville, Tennessee, USA were represented among the donors. CD4+ T cells were enriched through magnetic negative selection, after which naive cells were positively selected on CD45RA and the remaining negative fraction served as the memory subset. Blood was obtained by leukapheresis, after which PBMCs were separated by Ficoll-Histopaque density gradient centrifugation and cryopreserved in liquid nitrogen vapor phase. Analytical flow cytometry was used to check the purity and quantity of every magnetically sorted T cell population. Each sorted fraction had its genomic DNA isolated and then quantified by UV absorbance on a Nanodrop 2000c.

Using the deep immunoSEQ assay, TCR CDR3 regions were amplified from genomic DNA by multiplex PCR. For each cell subset, the extracted genomic DNA was distributed evenly across all wells of several immunoSEQ 96-well plates, and each plate served as one replicate. For sorted subsets, roughly 200 ng of genomic DNA, equivalent to 25,000 to 35,000 T cell genomes, went into each replicate PCR. Purified libraries were quantified with a Qubit 3.0 fluorometer, sized on a Bioanalyzer 2100, and re-quantified with the KAPA Library Quantification kit. A separate single-read 150-cycle Illumina NextSeq 550 flow cell was used to sequence each immunoSEQ 96-well plate. The source study handled its data this way. The immunoSEQ output contained only junctional sequences without quality scores, so filtering could not match that applied to full-length reads. Sequences were annotated with PyIR, a Python wrapper for IgBLAST v1.9, and V/J genes and CDR3 were assigned using IMGT germline references. Reads were filtered out if the reads had weak V/J assignments (E-value above 1e-6), no CDR3, stop codons, out-of-frame junctions, or ambiguous translated residues. V3J clonotypes were defined as sequences sharing the same inferred V gene, J gene, and CDR3 amino acid sequence. The percentage overlap between two repertoires was calculated by dividing the number of shared unique clonotypes by the size of the smaller repertoire. Richness of each repertoire was evaluated using RTK rarefaction, the Chao1 estimator, and Recon v2.1 estimates of unobserved clonotypes. Generation probabilities for all TCRbeta clonotypes obtained by the gDNA method from a few donors were computed using OLGA. The clones in this table, taken by TCRdb from immuneACCESS, are in-frame only. Not every clone is retained; where verified, under half of the shortfall comes from an unresolved V gene, and the cause of the rest is unknown. V and J calls and clone size come straight from that table; D and trimming were deduced from the DNA. This sample gives some 1 million clones in total; around 74% of them show up just once. The ten largest account for less than 1.5% of the sample.

Concerning this clone itself: Its antigen remains undetermined. No quality values exist for individual bases; no much larger clone is one base distant.

The chain is made from TRBV7-2 and TRBJ1-3, with no confidently assigned D gene. Sequences were obtained from memory CD4+ T cells sorted from blood. The label giving this sample's cell subset or site can be read as: CD45RA-negative fraction. This clonotype originated in a man aged 18 to 29 in good health. In nucleotide form, the sequence is TGTGCCAGCAGCTACAATGAAGGCTCTGGAAACACCATATATTTT. Translation gives CASSYNEGSGNTIYF.